This TCR beta chain stems from a study of T cells in localized non-small cell lung cancer. Study conclusions and caveats: In the blood, greater T cell density corresponded to longer overall survival. Peak T cell clonality was found in uninvolved adjacent lung, exceeding tumor. For the top 100 tumor clones, a median approximately 59 also appeared in adjacent lung. Heterogeneity stays possible, as sequencing covered only one tumor region.

Profiling relied on immunoSEQ multiplex PCR, and the TCRdb table lists in-frame clones only, not all of them. There are over 3,500 clones in the sample; less than 40% occur only once, and approximately 8.2% lies in the top ten. V gave up 2 bases and J gave up 6 bases; unmatched junction bases: 6. The germline V gene encodes CDR1 LNHDA and CDR2 SQIVND (reference sequence). The CDR3 spans 15 residues. Concerning this clone itself: Antigen specificity is unknown.

The clonotype was recovered from a male donor aged 60 or over with stage I lung adenocarcinoma. J is TRBJ2-2 and V is TRBV19, with 7 bases that match TRBD1. The sequencing here drew on lung tumor tissue, taken before any cancer treatment. The CDR3 reads CASSISSRGPGELFF. The CDR3 nucleotides are TGTGCCAGTAGTATATCGAGTAGGGGGCCCGGGGAGCTGTTTTTT.